This TCR beta chain originates from a study of human T cells and chemical hapten exposure. Whole-study context: Small discrepancies in pooled library volume mainly accounted for the varying TCR yields per sample.

In TCRdb, the RACE reads were re-called with MiXCR into one record per CDR3 protein. The table records around 120,000 distinct CDR3 sequences, roughly 13% of them present only once. The time point is: patch test 1, 2 weeks after DPC sensitization. Treatment defined: therapeutic diphenylcyclopropenone sensitization with weekly scalp DPC. Blood sampling occurred before each patch-test application. This clonotype was seen a handful of times. This CDR3 has 14 residues. CDR1 and CDR2 from the germline V gene are SEHNR and FQNEAQ (reference sequence). The ends were cut back, 0 bases at V and 3 bases at J, with 8 bases in the middle.

The sequence derives from a man aged 18 to 30 with alopecia areata. Some clones in this sample may be carry-over from other donors' samples. V is TRBV7-9 and J is TRBJ2-5; no reliable D call. Sequenced here: whole blood, sampled in connection with sensitization to the hapten diphenylcyclopropenone (DPC). CDR3 in DNA: TGTGCCAGCAGCTTAGCAAATGGGGAAGAGACCCAGTACTTC. It yields the protein CASSLANGEETQYF.